This TCR beta chain was recorded in a study of blood T cell repertoires in COVID-19. As originally analysed: Counts of nucleated cells, estimated from reference gene primer amplification, were obtained. TCRdb keeps only in-frame clones here, not all; method: immunoSEQ multiplex PCR. The D gene and trimming were derived from the DNA, and the V and J assignments and clone size from that table. This table holds about 230,000 clones, about four fifths found once. Everyone who took part was about 18 to 89 years old, and they came from over 20 US areas. Cohorts were assigned according to the clinical history that participants reported. This CDR3 has 16 residues. V gave up 5 bases and J gave up 7 bases; unmatched junction bases: 15. Germline CDR1 is SGHNT and CDR2 is YENEEA.

The chain recombines TRBV11-3 with TRBJ1-2, with TRBD1 identical over 8 bases. The TCR comes from a man between 60 and 75 years old who had recovered from COVID-19. Sequencing was performed on PBMCs or T cells enriched from blood (not recorded which). The CDR3 protein is CASSTQPTGVAGGYTF. The CDR3 coding sequence is TGTGCCAGCAGCACTCAACCGACAGGGGTGGCTGGTGGCTACACCTTC.